This T cell receptor (beta chain) was sequenced for a study of cytomegalovirus exposure and HLA in healthy donors. Overall study context: In an earlier analysis, 90 million to 120 million unique TCR beta sequences were found from 150 million to 200 million T cells.

13 Jbeta primers and 60 Vbeta primers were used for the PCR. Sequencing used immunoSEQ multiplex PCR; TCRdb keeps in-frame clones, though not all of them. The sample has 99,000 or so clones, approximately 11% seen once. The CDR3 extends over 17 amino acids. Germline V CDR1 and CDR2: SNHLY, FYNNEI. V shed 4 bases and J shed 7 bases, with 22 bases lying between them. This clone has a handful of counts. Sequencing was performed on PBMCs. V gene TRBV2 combines with J gene TRBJ1-4; D is uncertain. The receptor was isolated from a man in his forties or fifties in good health and CMV-seropositive. The CDR3 DNA follows: TGTGCCAGCAGTGGCGCAGAGTGGTCGGCCCAGGTTGAAAAACTGTTTTTT. This gives the protein CASSGAEWSAQVEKLFF.